The source of this T cell receptor (beta chain) is a study of cytomegalovirus exposure and HLA in healthy donors. Study outcomes and limitations: In a later analysis, an Asian-associated ancestry cluster reportedly showed fewer N-insertions than the approximately 660-donor mean. Confirmation was obtained in vitro that a few CMV-associated chains are specific for CMV antigens.

The PCR ran on 60 Vbeta and 13 Jbeta primers. Assay used: immunoSEQ multiplex PCR; TCRdb lists only in-frame clones, some missing. This sample has roughly 100,000 clones, with roughly 80% found just once. V lost 11 bases and J 2 bases, leaving 25 bases between the germline ends. This CDR3 region has 17 residues. The germline V gene has CDR1 LNHDA and CDR2 SQIVND (reference sequence). Details on this clone: Its antigen remains unidentified.

This chain joins TRBV19 and TRBJ1-5; D call uncertain. This receptor was taken from a male donor in good health and CMV-seropositive. The source material was PBMCs. The chain's CDR3 is CAVRSEPDVTGNQPQHF. The CDR3 DNA is TGTGCCGTTCGGAGCGAACCTGATGTGACGGGCAATCAGCCCCAGCATTTT.